The T cell receptor beta chain described here comes from a study of cytomegalovirus exposure and HLA in healthy donors. Overall study findings and caveats: Per published accounts, TCR beta sequences correctly predicted the HLA-A and HLA-B alleles of most subjects.

Note on this clone: The antigen is unknown. Other DNA sequences in this specimen translate into the identical CDR3.

The CDR3 extends over 15 amino acids. Germline CDR1 and CDR2: SGDLS and YYNGEE. V dropped 2 bases and J dropped 3; count of bases not matched to a gene: 7. PCR was performed using 60 Vbeta and 13 Jbeta primers. The repertoire was sequenced with immunoSEQ multiplex PCR; TCRdb's copy has only in-frame clones and lacks some. The table gives about 160,000 clones; the top ten clones make up approximately 2% of it. J is TRBJ2-7 and V is TRBV9; 8 bases fit TRBD1. The clonotype originates from a man aged 30 to 39 in good health and CMV-seronegative. Specimen: PBMCs. DNA for the CDR3: TGTGCCAGCAGCGTGGCCGGGACAGGCGGCTACGAGCAGTACTTC. This encodes CASSVAGTGGYEQYF.